There are a few counts of the clone carrying this T cell receptor beta chain. CDR1 is MNHEY and CDR2 is SMNVEV in the germline V gene (reference sequence). CDR3 size: 15 residues. Trimming left V 5 bases short and J 0 bases short, with 10 bases between. The sample originates from a study of patients and donors after allogeneic stem cell transplantation. TCRdb fed the RT-PCR reads into MiXCR, producing one record per CDR3 protein. The data contain some 60,000 distinct CDR3 sequences, 10% to 15% of them singletons. Sequenced sample: blood, either unsorted or a sorted T cell fraction (not recorded which). The receptor was isolated from a human donor who was either an allogeneic HSCT recipient or a stem cell or donor lymphocyte infusion donor (not recorded which). It is not recorded whose cells these are; they may come from a transplant donor. V is TRBV27 and J is TRBJ2-2; no definite D call. The CDR3 reads CASSPDSANTGELFF. DNA of the CDR3: TGTGCCAGCAGTCCGGATTCCGCGAACACCGGGGAGCTGTTTTTT.